These 27 T cell receptor beta chains share one sample of origin, sequenced in a study of T cells in localized non-small cell lung cancer. Libraries were prepared by immunoSEQ multiplex PCR; TCRdb keeps only in-frame clonotypes and omits some of them. The sample holds about 52,000 clones, about 88% seen once. Material: PBMCs, obtained before any cancer treatment. The receptors derive from a female donor with stage II lung adenocarcinoma.

The CDR3 bases are TGTGCCAGCAGTGTACAGGGCGCGAATCAGCCCCAGCATTTT. Translating it yields CASSVQGANQPQHF. The rearrangement links TRBV2 to TRBJ1-5, with D possibly matching TRBD1 (6 bases). The CDR3 covers 14 residues. The V end was cut by 4 bases, the J end by 4 bases, with 11 bases between. CDR1 is SNHLY, CDR2 FYNNEI, per germline.

This rearrangement joins TRBV19 to TRBJ2-5, with 8 bases that match TRBD2. Per the germline V gene, CDR1 is LNHDA and CDR2 is SQIVND (reference sequence). V dropped 1 base and J dropped 4; count of bases not matched to a gene: 2. This CDR3 comprises 14 residues. This chain's CDR3 is CASSIAAGGETQYF. The CDR3 nucleotides read TGTGCCAGTAGTATAGCGGCGGGGGGAGAGACCCAGTACTTC.

The chain links TRBV18 to TRBJ2-7, with TRBD1 identical over 8 bases. CDR1 and CDR2 from the germline V gene are KGHSH and LQKENI. CDR3 size: 14 residues. J was trimmed by 2 bases and V by 6 bases; bases with no gene match: 6. CDR3 region: CASSKDRGAYEQYF. The CDR3 nucleotides read TGTGCCAGCTCGAAAGACAGGGGAGCCTACGAGCAGTACTTC.

The CDR3, as DNA: TGTGCCAGCAGTTACTTCGGACCCTCCTACGAGCAGTACTTC. It is translated as CASSYFGPSYEQYF. The chain combines TRBV6-5 with TRBJ2-7; D ambiguous. Germline CDR1 reads MNHEY; CDR2 reads SVGAGI. CDR3 size: 14 residues. V lost 1 base and J lost 0, with 7 bases in between.

The chain carries TRBV6-4 and TRBJ1-6; D gene ambiguous. CDR1 and CDR2 (germline): MRHNA, SNTAGT. The CDR3 runs to 13 residues. V was trimmed by 0 bases and J by 9 bases, leaving 6 bases between them. Here the CDR3 reads CASSDSTRSPLHF. The CDR3 bases are TGTGCCAGCAGTGACTCTACGCGTTCACCCCTCCACTTT.

Details on this clone: An end of the junction does not agree with germline; a read error may underlie this. V and J are TRBV7-7 and TRBJ2-1; D remains unclear. The CDR3 totals 15 residues. Germline CDR1 and CDR2: SSHAT and FNYEAQ (reference sequence). CDR3: CASSLGKRSYNEQFF. CDR3 sequence (DNA): TGTGCTAGCAGCTTAGGAAAGCGCTCCTACAATGAGCAGTTCTTC. The whole variable domain, filled in from reference TRBV7-7 and TRBJ2-1, reads GAGVSQSPRYKVTKRGQDVTLRCDPISSHATLYWYQQALGQGPEFLTYFNYEAQPDKSGLPSDRFSAERPEGSISTLTIQRTEQRDSAMYRCASSLGKRSYNEQFFGPGTRLTVL.

The chain is built from TRBV21-1 and TRBJ2-3; TRBD1, the table's D call, lacks a check against the DNA. TRBV21-1 counts as a pseudogene. The CDR3 loop spans 12 amino acids. Here the CDR3 reads CASSHNTDTQYF. The CDR3 nucleotides are TGTGCCAGCAGCCACAACACAGATACGCAGTATTTT.

The chain is built from TRBV7-8 and TRBJ1-1; no reliable D call. V was shortened by 1 base and J by 7 bases, with 13 bases between the two germline ends. The CDR3 is made up of 14 amino acids. Germline V CDR1 and CDR2: SGHVS, FQNEAQ. The CDR3 DNA reads as TGTGCCAGCAGCTTAGGAGGACGGAGCGGTGAAGCTTTCTTT. It translates to CASSLGGRSGEAFF.

The rearrangement uses TRBV6-6 and TRBJ2-7; 7 bases line up with TRBD1. This CDR3 is built from 16 residues. The V and J ends lost 6 bases and 4 bases, in that order; junction bases with no gene match: 15. Germline CDR1 reads MNHNY; CDR2 reads SVGAGI (reference sequence). Here the CDR3 reads CASRSLLRGSVYEQYF. CDR3 nucleotides: TGTGCCAGCAGATCCCTCCTCAGGGGGTCTGTTTACGAGCAGTACTTC.

This clone has only one observation. The rearrangement joins TRBV7-8 to TRBJ1-2; a possible D gene is TRBD1 (5 bases). Trimming removed 5 bases from V and 4 bases from J, with 11 bases in between. Germline CDR1 reads SGHVS; CDR2 reads FQNEAQ. There are 13 residues in the CDR3. CDR3 sequence: CASSADRGYGYTF. CDR3 nucleotides: TGTGCCAGCAGCGCAGACAGAGGCTATGGCTACACCTTC.

This clone was seen only a few times. The chain couples TRBV10-2 to TRBJ1-5; 9 bases fit TRBD1. V was pared by 4 bases and J by 7 bases, with 8 bases of the junction left unmatched. Germline V CDR1 and CDR2: WSHSY, SAAADI. The CDR3 runs 15 residues. CDR3 residues: CASSVSGQGRQPQHF. In DNA, the CDR3 is TGCGCCAGCAGTGTGTCGGGACAGGGAAGACAGCCCCAGCATTTT.

The table lists this clone with a few counts. This sequence joins TRBV14 and TRBJ2-7, with D perhaps matching TRBD2 (6 bases). V dropped 0 bases and J dropped 5 bases, with 14 bases sitting between them. Looked up from germline, CDR1 is SGHDN and CDR2 is FVKESK. This CDR3 comprises 15 residues. CDR3 nucleotide sequence: TGTGCCAGCAGCCAAGATAGGAGGAGGGTCCACGAGCAGTACTTC. It specifies CASSQDRRRVHEQYF.

The chain uses TRBV2 and TRBJ1-1; no clear D gene. The V gene's germline CDR1 is SNHLY and CDR2 FYNNEI. The CDR3 extends over 16 amino acids. Trimming removed 2 bases at V and 0 bases at J, with 13 bases between. For the CDR3, the DNA is TGTGCCAGCAGTGAACCGGCAGACGACATGAACACTGAAGCTTTCTTT. This sequence encodes CASSEPADDMNTEAFF.

J is TRBJ1-2 and V is TRBV10-2; 11 positions match TRBD1. The V gene end was trimmed by 6 bases and the J gene end by 7 bases; junction bases not matched to a gene: 4. This CDR3 spans 13 amino acids. CDR1 and CDR2 (germline): WSHSY, SAAADI. The chain's CDR3 is CASRRTGGGGYTF. The CDR3 nucleotides read TGCGCCAGCAGGAGGACAGGGGGCGGTGGCTACACCTTC.

The chain links TRBV19 to TRBJ1-4, with 11 bases lining up with TRBD1. From germline, CDR1 is LNHDA and CDR2 SQIVND (reference sequence). Trimming took 10 bases from V and 6 from J; bases not matched to a gene: 10. The CDR3 covers 15 residues. CDR3 protein: CATSRRGQGDEKLFF. CDR3 sequence (DNA): TGTGCCACCTCTCGCAGGGGACAGGGGGATGAAAAACTGTTTTTT. Full variable domain (rest looked up from reference TRBV19 and TRBJ1-4): DGGITQSPKYLFRKEGQNVTLSCEQNLNHDAMYWYRQDPGQGLRLIYYSQIVNDFQKGDIAEGYSVSREKKESFPLTVTSAQKNPTAFYLCATSRRGQGDEKLFFGSGTQLSVL.

The CDR3 sequence: CASSPTSGGHTDTQYF. DNA for the CDR3: TGTGCCAGCAGTCCTACTAGCGGGGGGCACACAGATACGCAGTATTTT. The chain joins TRBV4-2 to TRBJ2-3; TRBD2 aligns across 12 bases. In germline, CDR1 is LGHNA, CDR2 YNFKEQ. This CDR3 region has 16 residues. V dropped 6 bases and J dropped 2; count of bases not matched to a gene: 6.

The table lists this clone with a count of one. This chain connects TRBV27 to TRBJ1-1; TRBD1 matches at 7 bases. V was pared by 3 bases and J by 2 bases, with 9 bases of the junction left unmatched. The CDR3 covers 16 residues. CDR1 is MNHEY and CDR2 is SMNVEV in the germline V gene (reference sequence). DNA of the CDR3: TGTGCCAGCAGTTTTAGGGGACAGCTACATAACACTGAAGCTTTCTTT. Its protein product is CASSFRGQLHNTEAFF.

This sequence joins TRBV14 and TRBJ2-5, with D maybe TRBD2 (6 bases). Trimming took off 0 bases at V and 0 bases at J, with 8 bases between the two ends. The CDR3 is made up of 15 amino acids. Germline loops: CDR1 SGHDN, CDR2 FVKESK. CDR3 sequence (DNA): TGTGCCAGCAGCCAAGAGGGGAGGTACCAAGAGACCCAGTACTTC. This encodes CASSQEGRYQETQYF.

Written as DNA, the CDR3 is TGTGCCTGGAGTGTAAGCCAGGGCCAGGGCTACACCTTC. This codes for CAWSVSQGQGYTF. This rearrangement joins TRBV30 to TRBJ1-2; a weak D match, TRBD1 (5 bases). Germline V lookup: CDR1 GTSNPN, CDR2 SVGIG (reference sequence). The V gene lost 0 bases and the J gene lost 8 bases, with 13 bases spanning the gap. CDR3 length equals 13 residues.

In this sample, this clone turned up many times. J is TRBJ1-2 and V is TRBV19, with 8 bases matching TRBD1. The CDR3 sequence is 14 residues long. The germline CDR1 and CDR2 sequences are LNHDA and SQIVND (reference sequence). V gave up 7 bases and J gave up 4 bases; unmatched junction bases: 8. CDR3: CASTDAGQGYGYTF. In DNA form, the CDR3 reads TGTGCCAGTACCGACGCCGGACAGGGCTATGGCTACACCTTC.

This clone is a singleton in its sample. The chain carries TRBV5-8 and TRBJ1-1, with a tentative D call TRBD1 (5 bases). Per the germline V gene, CDR1 is SGHTS and CDR2 is YDEGEE. The length of the CDR3 is 16 residues. V was clipped by 4 bases and J by 4 bases, with 20 bases between them. Here the CDR3 reads CASSRLGVSESTEAFF. The DNA for the CDR3 is TGTGCCAGCAGCCGGCTGGGGGTTTCAGAGAGCACTGAAGCTTTCTTT.

This chain uses TRBV21-1 with TRBJ1-1. TRBV21-1 is a listed pseudogene. CDR3 size: 15 residues. The DNA of the CDR3 is TGTGCCAGCGCAGACCCGGGAGGTCGGAACACTGAAGCTTTCTTT. As protein: CASADPGGRNTEAFF.

The chain is built from TRBV28 and TRBJ1-1; 10 bases are shared with TRBD1. Germline loops: CDR1 MDHEN, CDR2 SYDVKM. Trimming removed 5 bases from V and 5 bases from J; junction bases left unmatched: 11. The CDR3 loop spans 16 amino acids. This chain's CDR3 is CASSPPPGQGITEAFF. CDR3 bases: TGTGCCAGCAGTCCCCCCCCGGGACAGGGGATAACTGAAGCTTTCTTT.

Only one count was recorded for this clone. V and J are TRBV11-1 and TRBJ1-6, with D possibly being TRBD1 (5 bases). The CDR3 totals 16 residues. CDR1 is SGHAT, CDR2 FQDESV, per germline (reference sequence). V lost 2 bases to trimming and J lost 7 bases, with 15 bases between them. CDR3 in DNA: TGTGCCAGCAGCTTAAGAAGGGGTTCTATAAATTCACCCCTCCACTTT. It is translated as CASSLRRGSINSPLHF.

The J gene is TRBJ2-5, the V gene TRBV11-2; D possibly corresponds to TRBD1 (6 bases). The CDR3 consists of 15 residues. Germline-derived CDR1 and CDR2 are SGHAT and FQNNGV. Trimming removed 4 bases at V and 5 bases at J, with 17 bases between. The CDR3 DNA follows: TGTGCCAGCAGCTCCTCCTCAGGGGTATCGGAGACCCAGTACTTC. The encoded protein is CASSSSSGVSETQYF.

The rearrangement links TRBV6-1 to TRBJ1-4, with 10 positions matching TRBD1. This CDR3 region has 15 residues. Unmatched junction bases numbered 4, after V lost 5 bases and J lost 4 bases. From germline, CDR1 is MNHNS and CDR2 SASEGT. The CDR3 nucleotides are TGTGCCAGCAGTTCGGGACAGGGGTATAATGAAAAACTGTTTTTT. As protein: CASSSGQGYNEKLFF.

This chain connects TRBV7-8 to TRBJ1-6; TRBD1 aligns across 7 bases. Germline loops: CDR1 SGHVS, CDR2 FQNEAQ. The V gene end was trimmed by 4 bases and the J gene end by 5 bases; junction bases not matched to a gene: 8. This CDR3 spans 16 amino acids. The CDR3 reads CASSSGEGANNSPLHF. CDR3 DNA sequence: TGTGCCAGCAGCTCCGGGGAGGGGGCCAATAATTCACCCCTCCACTTT. Together with reference TRBV7-8 and TRBJ1-6, the CDR3 gives the full variable domain: GAGVSQSPRYKVAKRGQDVALRCDPISGHVSLFWYQQALGQGPEFLTYFQNEAQLDKSGLPSDRFFAERPEGSVSTLKIQRTQQEDSAVYLCASSSGEGANNSPLHFGNGTRLTVT.